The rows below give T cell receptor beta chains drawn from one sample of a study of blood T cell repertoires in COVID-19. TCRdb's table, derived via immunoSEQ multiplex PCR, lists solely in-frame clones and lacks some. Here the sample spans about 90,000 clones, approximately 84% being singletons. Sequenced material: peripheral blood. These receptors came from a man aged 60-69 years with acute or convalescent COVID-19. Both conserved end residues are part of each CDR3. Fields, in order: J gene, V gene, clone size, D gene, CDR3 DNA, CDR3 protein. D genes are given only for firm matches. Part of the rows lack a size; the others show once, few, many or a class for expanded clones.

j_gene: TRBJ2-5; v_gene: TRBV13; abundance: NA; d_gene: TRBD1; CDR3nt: TGTGCCAGCAGCGCCCGGACAGGGGTCCGGGAGACCCAGTACTTC; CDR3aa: CASSARTGVRETQYF
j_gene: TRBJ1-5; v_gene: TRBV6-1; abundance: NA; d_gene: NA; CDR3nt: TGTGCCAGCAGTGAATGGGCCAATAATCAGCCCCAGCATTTT; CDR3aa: CASSEWANNQPQHF
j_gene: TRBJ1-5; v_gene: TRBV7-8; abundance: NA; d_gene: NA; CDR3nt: TGTGCCAGCAGCTCCAGTGCCAATCAGCCCCAGCATTTT; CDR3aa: CASSSSANQPQHF
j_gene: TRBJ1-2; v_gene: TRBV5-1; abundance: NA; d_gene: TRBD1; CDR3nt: TGCGCCAGCAGCTTGGGCGGCAGGGGGGCTTATGGCTACACCTTC; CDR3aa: CASSLGGRGAYGYTF
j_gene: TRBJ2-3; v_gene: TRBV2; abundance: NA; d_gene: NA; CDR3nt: TGTGCCAGTTCACCTGGGACTTCGGGGGCAGATACGCAGTATTTT; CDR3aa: CASSPGTSGADTQYF
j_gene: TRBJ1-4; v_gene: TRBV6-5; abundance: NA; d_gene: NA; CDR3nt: TGTGCCAGCACTCCCCGAGCAACTAATGAAAAACTGTTTTTT; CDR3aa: CASTPRATNEKLFF
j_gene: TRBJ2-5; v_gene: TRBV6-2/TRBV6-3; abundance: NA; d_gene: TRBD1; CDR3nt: TGTGCCAGCAGTTACCGCTCCAGGGGGCTACAAGAGACCCAGTACTTC; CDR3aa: CASSYRSRGLQETQYF
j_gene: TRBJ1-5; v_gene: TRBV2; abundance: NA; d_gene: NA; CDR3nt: TGTGCCAGCAGAGGGGTAAATCAGCCCCAGCATTTT; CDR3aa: CASRGVNQPQHF
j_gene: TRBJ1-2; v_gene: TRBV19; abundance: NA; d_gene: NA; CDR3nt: TGTGCCAGTAGTCCAGGGAACTATGGCTACACCTTC; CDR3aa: CASSPGNYGYTF
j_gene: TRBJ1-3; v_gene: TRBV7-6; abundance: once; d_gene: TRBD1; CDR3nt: TGTGCCAGCAGCCTCAGACAGGGGGCAAGCTCTGGAAACACCATATATTTT; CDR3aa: CASSLRQGASSGNTIYF
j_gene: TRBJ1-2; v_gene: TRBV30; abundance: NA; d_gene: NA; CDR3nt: TGTGCCTGGAGTGTCGTCCTATTTAACTATGGCTACACCTTC; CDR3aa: CAWSVVLFNYGYTF
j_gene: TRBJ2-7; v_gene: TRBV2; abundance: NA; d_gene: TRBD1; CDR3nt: TGTGCCAGCAGTGAATTTGCTGTAACAGGGGGGACCTACGAGCAGTACTTC; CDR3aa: CASSEFAVTGGTYEQYF
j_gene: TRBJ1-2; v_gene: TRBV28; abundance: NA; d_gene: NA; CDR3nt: TGTGCCAGCAGTCTTACAGGGCTCACCATGAACTATGGCTACACCTTC; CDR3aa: CASSLTGLTMNYGYTF
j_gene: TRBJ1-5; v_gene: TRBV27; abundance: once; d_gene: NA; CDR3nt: TGTGCCAGCAGTTTACTCGGGGGGGAGATCAATCAGCCCCAGCATTTT; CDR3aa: CASSLLGGEINQPQHF
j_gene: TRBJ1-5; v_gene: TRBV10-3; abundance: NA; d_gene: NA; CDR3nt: TGTGCCATCAGTGATGGACTCCTTAGCAATCAGCCCCAGCATTTT; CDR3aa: CAISDGLLSNQPQHF
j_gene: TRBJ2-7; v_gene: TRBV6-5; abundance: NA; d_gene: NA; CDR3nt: TGTGCCAGCAGTTATGGAGGGGCGACAGCCTACGAGCAGTACTTC; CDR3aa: CASSYGGATAYEQYF
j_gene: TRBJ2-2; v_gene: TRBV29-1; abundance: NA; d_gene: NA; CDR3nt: TGCAGCGTTGAACAGGTCGGAGGCACCGGGGAGCTGTTTTTT; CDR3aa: CSVEQVGGTGELFF
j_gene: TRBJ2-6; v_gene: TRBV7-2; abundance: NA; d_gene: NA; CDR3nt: TGTGCCAGCAGCTCCCTCCCGGGTCGCCTCTCTGGGGCCAACGTCCTGACTTTC; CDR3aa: CASSSLPGRLSGANVLTF
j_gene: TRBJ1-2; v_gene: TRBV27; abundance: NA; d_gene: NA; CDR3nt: TGTGCCAGCAGTTTTGTTTCTCAGGGCAGATATGGCTACACCTTC; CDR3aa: CASSFVSQGRYGYTF
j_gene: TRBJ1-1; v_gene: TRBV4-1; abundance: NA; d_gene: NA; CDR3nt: TGCGCCAGCAGCCCGTCACAAGACAGGCCCCGAAGTGATGAAGCTTTCTTT; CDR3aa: CASSPSQDRPRSDEAFF
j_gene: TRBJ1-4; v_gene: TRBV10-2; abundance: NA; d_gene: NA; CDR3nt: TGCGCCAGCAGCCGGGACAAGCGACATAATGAAAAACTGTTTTTT; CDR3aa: CASSRDKRHNEKLFF
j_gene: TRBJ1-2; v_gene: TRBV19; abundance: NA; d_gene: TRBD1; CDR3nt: TGTGCCGGACGGGACAGGAGCTATGGCTACACCTTC; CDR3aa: CAGRDRSYGYTF
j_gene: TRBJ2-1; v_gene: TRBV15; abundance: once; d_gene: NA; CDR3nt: TGTGCCACCAGCAGAGAGAGAGGGACATACAATGAGCAGTTCTTC; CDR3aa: CATSRERGTYNEQFF
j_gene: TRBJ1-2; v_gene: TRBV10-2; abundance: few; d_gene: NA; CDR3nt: TGCGCCAGCAGTGAGTCGTGGCAGGCCGTTAACTATGGCTACACCTTC; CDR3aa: CASSESWQAVNYGYTF
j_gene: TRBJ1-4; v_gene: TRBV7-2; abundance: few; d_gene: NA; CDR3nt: TGTGCCAGCAGCCTTAATTCTTACAGGGAGGGAACTAATGAAAAACTGTTTTTT; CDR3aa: CASSLNSYREGTNEKLFF
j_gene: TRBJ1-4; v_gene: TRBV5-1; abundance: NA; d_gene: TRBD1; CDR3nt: TGCGCCAGCAGCGGGACAGGGGGCGCTTATGAAAAACTGTTTTTT; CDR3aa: CASSGTGGAYEKLFF
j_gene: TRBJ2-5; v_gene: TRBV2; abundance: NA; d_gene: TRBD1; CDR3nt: TGTGCCAGGGGGGACAGGGGGAACCAAGAGACCCAGTACTTC; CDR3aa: CARGDRGNQETQYF
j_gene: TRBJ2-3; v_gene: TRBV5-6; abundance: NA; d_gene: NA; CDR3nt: TGTGCCAGCAGCTTCCTAGGTGGGTGGGGCACAGATACGCAGTATTTT; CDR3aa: CASSFLGGWGTDTQYF
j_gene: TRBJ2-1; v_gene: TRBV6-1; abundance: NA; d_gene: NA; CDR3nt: TGTGCCAGCAGTGGGCTGGCGGCAGCTACGGGTAATGAGCAGTTCTTC; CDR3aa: CASSGLAAATGNEQFF